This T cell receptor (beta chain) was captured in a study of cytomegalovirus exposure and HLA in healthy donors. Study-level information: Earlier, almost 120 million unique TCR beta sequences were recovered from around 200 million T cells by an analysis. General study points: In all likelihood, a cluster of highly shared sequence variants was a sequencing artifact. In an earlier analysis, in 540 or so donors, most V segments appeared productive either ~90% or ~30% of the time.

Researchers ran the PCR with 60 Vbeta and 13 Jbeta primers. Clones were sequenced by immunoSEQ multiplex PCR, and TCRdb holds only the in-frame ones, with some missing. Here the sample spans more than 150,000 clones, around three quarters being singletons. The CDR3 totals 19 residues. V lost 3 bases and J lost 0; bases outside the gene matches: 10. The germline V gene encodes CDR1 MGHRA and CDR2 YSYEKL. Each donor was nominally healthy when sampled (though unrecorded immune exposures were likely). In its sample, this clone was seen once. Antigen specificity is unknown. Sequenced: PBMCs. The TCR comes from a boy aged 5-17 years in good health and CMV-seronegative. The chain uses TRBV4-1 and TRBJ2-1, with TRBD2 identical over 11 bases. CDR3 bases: TGCGCCAGCAGCCACTCTAGCGGGGGGACCCTTTCCTCCTACAATGAGCAGTTCTTC. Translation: CASSHSSGGTLSSYNEQFF.